These T cell receptor beta chains were read from a single sample in a study of cytomegalovirus exposure and HLA in healthy donors. TCRdb's table, derived via immunoSEQ multiplex PCR, lists solely in-frame clones and lacks some. Of 150,000 to 160,000 clones in the sample, less than 90% were seen once. Input material: PBMCs. The receptor set was obtained from a man between 18 and 35 years old in good health and CMV-seropositive. Both conserved end residues are part of each CDR3. Fields, in order: CDR3 length, D gene, clone size, J gene, V gene, CDR3 protein, CDR3 DNA. D genes are given only for firm matches. Rows give clone size only sometimes, using once, few, many, or a class for an expanded clone.

>16|TRBD1|few|TRBJ1-5|TRBV10-3
CAISEGQEMGNQPQHF
TGTGCCATCAGTGAGGGACAGGAGATGGGCAATCAGCCCCAGCATTTT
>15|-|-|TRBJ2-1|TRBV5-4
CASSSGTPRGNEQFF
TGTGCCAGCAGCTCCGGGACACCGAGGGGGAATGAGCAGTTCTTC
>16|TRBD2|-|TRBJ2-1|TRBV19
CASSIAAGGNFNEQFF
TGTGCCAGTAGTATAGCGGCCGGGGGGAATTTCAATGAGCAGTTCTTC
>14|TRBD2|-|TRBJ2-7|TRBV5-4
CASSFTSGSYEQYF
TGTGCCAGCAGCTTCACAAGCGGGAGTTACGAGCAGTACTTC
>14|TRBD2|-|TRBJ2-7|TRBV27
CASTPTSGPYEQYF
TGTGCCAGCACCCCGACTAGCGGGCCCTACGAGCAGTACTTC
>14|-|-|TRBJ1-1|TRBV19
CASGGIYMNTEAFF
TGTGCCAGTGGGGGGATCTACATGAACACTGAAGCTTTCTTT
>15|-|-|TRBJ1-1|TRBV6-6
CASRLQRQMNTEAFF
TGTGCCAGCAGACTACAACGACAGATGAACACTGAAGCTTTCTTT
>15|TRBD2|few|TRBJ2-1|TRBV7-3
CASSTGLAGGSEQFF
TGTGCCAGCAGCACCGGACTAGCGGGAGGTAGTGAGCAGTTCTTC
>14|-|-|TRBJ2-7|TRBV5-1
CASSLADLAYEQYF
TGCGCCAGCAGCTTGGCCGATCTAGCTTACGAGCAGTACTTC
>18|TRBD1|few|TRBJ2-7|TRBV18
CASSPNPTNGQGWDEQYF
TGTGCCAGCTCACCAAACCCCACCAATGGACAGGGTTGGGACGAGCAGTACTTC
>14|TRBD1|many|TRBJ2-7|TRBV2
CASNWRDRGVEQYF
TGTGCCAGTAATTGGCGGGACAGGGGTGTCGAGCAGTACTTC
>14|TRBD2|-|TRBJ2-1|TRBV11-3
CASSGWTSGFEQFF
TGTGCCAGCAGCGGGTGGACTAGCGGGTTTGAGCAGTTCTTC
>15|TRBD1|-|TRBJ2-1|TRBV18
CASSPWDRDYNEQFF
TGTGCCAGCTCACCGTGGGACAGGGACTACAATGAGCAGTTCTTC
>15|-|-|TRBJ2-7|TRBV10-3
CAISQSGTLIPEQYF
TGTGCCATCAGCCAATCCGGGACACTCATTCCCGAGCAGTACTTC
>11|TRBD1|once|TRBJ2-5|TRBV29-1
CSLLQGETQYF
TGCAGCCTTCTACAGGGGGAGACCCAGTACTTC
>13|-|-|TRBJ2-7|TRBV4-2
CASSQGAGPEQYF
TGTGCCAGCAGCCAAGGGGCGGGCCCCGAGCAGTACTTC
>15|-|-|TRBJ2-5|TRBV7-8
CASSLGGPRQETQYF
TGTGCCAGCAGCTTAGGGGGGCCCAGACAAGAGACCCAGTACTTC
>17|TRBD2|-|TRBJ2-5|TRBV27
CASSSTPGLAVQETQYF
TGTGCCAGCAGTTCCACACCGGGACTAGCGGTCCAAGAGACCCAGTACTTC
>16|TRBD2|once|TRBJ2-1|TRBV4-2
CASSQAGLAGDLEQFF
TGTGCCAGCAGCCAAGCGGGGCTAGCGGGCGATCTTGAGCAGTTCTTC
>15|-|once|TRBJ1-1|TRBV18
CASSPRRGGDTEAFF
TGTGCCAGCTCCCCACGGCGGGGTGGGGACACTGAAGCTTTCTTT
>15|TRBD2|-|TRBJ2-1|TRBV11-2
CASSFGSGGSNEQFF
TGTGCCAGCAGCTTTGGTAGCGGGGGAAGTAATGAGCAGTTCTTC
>13|-|-|TRBJ2-7|TRBV15
CATSRPPGYEQYF
TGTGCCACCAGCAGACCTCCGGGCTACGAGCAGTACTTC
>17|TRBD2|-|TRBJ2-3|TRBV2
CASNTLGLAGVRDTQYF
TGTGCCAGCAACACCCTGGGACTAGCGGGAGTACGGGATACGCAGTATTTT
>14|-|once|TRBJ2-3|TRBV7-9
CASSLGLSTDTQYF
TGTGCCAGCAGCTTGGGGCTTAGCACAGATACGCAGTATTTT
>16|TRBD1|once|TRBJ2-7|TRBV6-1
CASSEPPRRQGYEQYF
TGTGCCAGCAGTGAACCCCCCCGACGACAGGGCTACGAGCAGTACTTC
>14|TRBD2|-|TRBJ2-2|TRBV7-9
CASREGTSDGELFF
TGTGCCAGCAGGGAAGGGACTAGCGACGGGGAGCTGTTTTTT
>14|-|-|TRBJ2-3|TRBV15
CATSRGTRTDTQYF
TGTGCCACCAGCAGAGGGACACGTACAGATACGCAGTATTTT
>16|TRBD2|-|TRBJ2-5|TRBV4-2
CASSQDLGGGAETQYF
TGTGCCAGCAGCCAAGATCTGGGCGGGGGGGCAGAGACCCAGTACTTC
>13|-|-|TRBJ2-7|TRBV4-2
CASSPRTFYEQYF
TGTGCCAGCAGCCCCCGGACTTTCTACGAGCAGTACTTC
>13|-|-|TRBJ1-1|TRBV18
CASSPRQEGEAFF
TGTGCCAGCTCACCACGTCAGGAGGGTGAAGCTTTCTTT
>15|TRBD1|-|TRBJ2-5|TRBV7-3
CASSLTGTGKETQYF
TGTGCCAGCAGCCTCACCGGGACAGGGAAGGAGACCCAGTACTTC
>15|-|-|TRBJ2-1|TRBV25-1
CASSVYGSTYNEQFF
TGTGCCAGCAGTGTATATGGTAGTACCTACAATGAGCAGTTCTTC
>15|-|-|TRBJ2-5|TRBV7-2
CASSPTRWGLETQYF
TGTGCCAGCAGCCCGACTAGATGGGGTCTAGAGACCCAGTACTTC
>14|-|-|TRBJ2-5|TRBV6-5
CASTDTSEWETQYF
TGTGCCAGCACCGACACCTCGGAATGGGAGACCCAGTACTTC
>18|-|-|TRBJ2-6|TRBV4-2
CARRGGHAAWSGANVLTF
TGTGCCAGGAGAGGGGGACATGCGGCCTGGTCTGGGGCCAACGTCCTGACTTTC
>16|TRBD2|-|TRBJ2-2|TRBV5-1
CASSSTSGVNTGELFF
TGCGCCAGCAGCTCGACTAGCGGGGTGAACACCGGGGAGCTGTTTTTT
>15|-|once|TRBJ2-1|TRBV9
CASSPHNQVHNEQFF
TGTGCCAGCAGCCCCCACAACCAGGTCCACAATGAGCAGTTCTTC
>14|TRBD2|-|TRBJ2-1|TRBV10-3
CAISGSGGAYEQFF
TGTGCCATCAGTGGGAGCGGGGGGGCCTATGAGCAGTTCTTC
>15|-|-|TRBJ2-7|TRBV5-5
CASSLRGGGSYEQYF
TGTGCCAGCAGCTTAAGGGGCGGCGGCTCCTACGAGCAGTACTTC
>17|TRBD1|-|TRBJ1-4|TRBV19
CASSRPGTGGRNEKLFF
TGTGCCAGTAGTCGACCCGGGACAGGGGGCCGCAATGAAAAACTGTTTTTT
>16|TRBD2|-|TRBJ2-1|TRBV4-3
CASSQSPSGGNNEQFF
TGCGCCAGCAGCCAATCGCCCAGCGGGGGGAACAATGAGCAGTTCTTC
>18|-|-|TRBJ2-2|TRBV4-3
CASSQDQRGARHTGELFF
TGCGCCAGCAGCCAAGATCAACGTGGGGCGAGGCACACCGGGGAGCTGTTTTTT
>13|-|-|TRBJ1-5|TRBV7-2
CASSLAQGQPQHF
TGTGCCAGCAGCTTAGCTCAGGGTCAGCCCCAGCATTTT
>16|TRBD2|-|TRBJ2-5|TRBV7-2
CASSLWAGEMRETQYF
TGTGCCAGCAGCTTATGGGCGGGAGAGATGAGGGAGACCCAGTACTTC
>16|-|-|TRBJ1-5|TRBV4-3
CASSLSWGDSNQPQHF
TGCGCCAGCAGCCTCTCCTGGGGGGACAGCAATCAGCCCCAGCATTTT
>15|-|once|TRBJ2-3|TRBV10-3
CAISLVAGITDTQYF
TGTGCCATCAGTTTGGTCGCGGGGATAACAGATACGCAGTATTTT
>14|-|few|TRBJ1-2|TRBV10-3
CAISENGGRYGYTF
TGTGCCATCAGTGAGAACGGGGGAAGGTATGGCTACACCTTC
>14|TRBD1|-|TRBJ1-3|TRBV7-2
CASRPTGAGNTIYF
TGTGCCAGTCGTCCGACAGGGGCGGGAAACACCATATATTTT
>17|TRBD2|-|TRBJ2-1|TRBV5-1
CASSLFASGSSYNEQFF
TGCGCCAGCAGCTTATTCGCTAGCGGGAGCAGTTACAATGAGCAGTTCTTC
>16|-|-|TRBJ2-1|TRBV11-1
CASSWVQGNSYNEQFF
TGTGCCAGCAGCTGGGTACAGGGAAACTCCTACAATGAGCAGTTCTTC
>14|TRBD1|few|TRBJ1-1|TRBV7-2
CASRGQAANTEAFF
TGTGCCAGCAGGGGACAGGCGGCTAACACTGAAGCTTTCTTT
>14|-|-|TRBJ2-7|TRBV15
CATSRIDFSYEQYF
TGTGCCACCAGCAGAATCGACTTCTCCTACGAGCAGTACTTC
>14|-|-|TRBJ1-5|TRBV6-5
CASRNRAGVQPQHF
TGTGCCAGCAGAAACAGGGCAGGGGTCCAGCCCCAGCATTTT
>13|-|-|TRBJ1-2|TRBV25-1
CASSGIPGYGYTF
TGTGCCAGCAGTGGGATTCCGGGGTATGGCTACACCTTC
>17|TRBD2|few|TRBJ2-3|TRBV7-9
CASSFRTTSGGADTQYF
TGTGCCAGCAGCTTTCGAACCACTAGCGGGGGGGCAGATACGCAGTATTTT